The T cell receptor beta chain under discussion was sequenced for a study of OX40 agonist ivuxolimab in advanced cancers. At the level of the study: Dosing consisted of intravenous ivuxolimab at 0.01 to 10 mg/kg every 2 weeks. Partial responses were seen in three patients, one with hepatocellular carcinoma and two with cutaneous melanoma. Overall study results and limits: Low normalized clonal expansion also occurred in some nonresponding patients.

Produced via immunoSEQ multiplex PCR; TCRdb's table is partial and in-frame only. The data hold about 93,000 clones, with about 91% observed a single time. Patients were ineligible given autoimmune disease history or systemic immunosuppression. With respect to this clone: The antigen remains undetermined.

The ends were cut back, 6 bases at V and 7 bases at J, with 19 bases in the middle. The CDR3 is 15 amino acids. Germline-derived CDR1 and CDR2 are MNHEY and SVGAGI. The rearrangement joins TRBV6-5 to TRBJ1-5; D is unresolved. The sequence was obtained from an adult with an advanced solid tumor such as melanoma, head and neck, liver or kidney cancer. Sequencing used CD4+ or CD8+ T cells sorted from blood, obtained in a trial of the OX40 agonist ivuxolimab. CDR3 in DNA: TGTGCCAGCAGCGCGGACGGATTTAACCGGCAGCCCCAGCATTTT. Translated: CASSADGFNRQPQHF.